This is a list of T cell receptor beta chains from one sample in a study of molecular identifiers for immune sequencing clone quantification. TCRdb used MiXCR to reprocess the PCR reads, holding one entry per CDR3 protein. The table includes some 680,000 distinct CDR3 sequences, 25% detected once. Specimen: naive CD8+ T cells from blood, with Jurkat cell RNA spiked in. The receptors stem from a human donor in good health. Some libraries in this study had Jurkat cell RNA spiked in. Each CDR3 is given with its conserved first and last residue. The D gene is left open where the match is weak. Size is stated for part of the rows, as once, few or many counts, or as a class when the clone is expanded.

many | . | TRBJ1-1 | TRBV29-1 | 12 | TGCAGCGTTGAAGGCAGAGGGCCTGAAGCTTTCTTT | CSVEGRGPEAFF
few | . | TRBJ2-7 | TRBV29-1 | 11 | TGCAGCGTCCACGGGGACTACGAGCAGTACTTC | CSVHGDYEQYF
. | TRBD2 | TRBJ2-3 | TRBV28 | 17 | TGTGCCAGCAGTGAGGGACTAGCGGGAGTCGGCACAGATACGCAGTATTTT | CASSEGLAGVGTDTQYF
. | . | TRBJ2-7 | TRBV27 | 13 | TGTGCCAGCCAAACGGGCAGGGGTTACGAGCAGTACTTC | CASQTGRGYEQYF
few | . | TRBJ2-2 | TRBV6-5 | 14 | TGTGCCAGCAGTTATTTTAGAAACACCGGGGAGCTGTTTTTT | CASSYFRNTGELFF
few | . | TRBJ1-1 | TRBV18 | 14 | TGTGCCAGCTCACCACCAGGGGTGAACACTGAAGCTTTCTTT | CASSPPGVNTEAFF
many | TRBD1 | TRBJ2-7 | TRBV6-5 | 14 | TGTGCCAGCAGATACACGGGACAGGGTTACGAGCAGTACTTC | CASRYTGQGYEQYF
many | TRBD2 | TRBJ2-3 | TRBV28 | 20 | TGTGCCAGCAGTCCCCCCGTGGGGGGGACTAGCGGTTACTACACAGATACGCAGTATTTT | CASSPPVGGTSGYYTDTQYF
. | . | TRBJ2-1 | TRBV19 | 14 | TGTGCCAGTAGTATTGGTAGCGTTTACAATGAGCAGTTCTTC | CASSIGSVYNEQFF
. | . | TRBJ1-4 | TRBV30 | 14 | TGTGCCTGGAATCAAACAGCAACTAATGAAAAACTGTTTTTT | CAWNQTATNEKLFF
few | TRBD2 | TRBJ2-1 | TRBV10-2 | 17 | TGCGCCAGCAGTGACCCTAGCGGGAGATGGTCCTACAATGAGCAGTTCTTC | CASSDPSGRWSYNEQFF
few | TRBD2 | TRBJ2-1 | TRBV30 | 17 | TGTGCCTGGAGTGTAGGGACTAGCGGAAGCTCCTGCAATGAGCAGTTCTTC | CAWSVGTSGSSCNEQFF
many | . | TRBJ2-3 | TRBV20-1 | 17 | TGCAGTGCTAGAGCAGGGGGGCGCGGGCTCAACACAGATACGCAGTATTTT | CSARAGGRGLNTDTQYF
few | TRBD2 | TRBJ2-7 | TRBV29-1 | 19 | TGCAGCGTTGTAGGTCTTGGGACTAGCGGGGGCCGAATCTCCTACGAGCAGTACTTC | CSVVGLGTSGGRISYEQYF
few | . | TRBJ2-3 | TRBV28 | 15 | TGTGCCAGCAGTTTGCACAGGGCGGGAGCAGATACGCAGTATTTT | CASSLHRAGADTQYF
few | TRBD1 | TRBJ1-2 | TRBV15 | 15 | TGTGCCACCAGCAGGCCCGACAGGGCTTACTATGGCTACACCTTC | CATSRPDRAYYGYTF
. | . | TRBJ1-2 | TRBV20-1 | 15 | TGCAGTGCTAGGGGGACACTCCTGACTAATATTGGCTACACCTTC | CSARGTLLTNIGYTF
many | TRBD2 | TRBJ2-1 | TRBV7-2 | 14 | TGTGCCAGCAGGAGCGGGAGTATAGGAGGGGAGCAGTTCTTC | CASRSGSIGGEQFF
many | . | TRBJ1-1 | TRBV4-1 | 16 | TGCGCCAGCAGCCAGTTTGACGACGGAATGAACACTGAAGCTTTCTTT | CASSQFDDGMNTEAFF
few | TRBD2 | TRBJ2-7 | TRBV7-6 | 15 | TGTGCCAGCAGCTTCCTCCTAGCGGGGGGCGACGAGCAGTACTTC | CASSFLLAGGDEQYF
once | . | TRBJ2-3 | TRBV20-1 | 15 | TGCAGTGCCCAAAATGGACTGAAGGAAGCAGATACGCAGTATTTT | CSAQNGLKEADTQYF
many | . | TRBJ2-2 | TRBV7-9 | 16 | TGTGCCAGCAGCTTGGAGTGGCTCGCGAACACCGGGGAGCTGTTTTTT | CASSLEWLANTGELFF
. | . | TRBJ2-2 | TRBV12-3/TRBV12-4 | 13 | TGTGCCAGCAGTATAAGGGTTGCCGGGGAGCTGTTTTTT | CASSIRVAGELFF
many | TRBD2 | TRBJ2-3 | TRBV20-1 | 17 | TGCAGTGCTAGGGCCTGGCCGGGACTAGCTCTCACAGATACGCAGTATTTT | CSARAWPGLALTDTQYF
many | . | TRBJ1-5 | TRBV4-1 | 13 | TGCGCCAGCAGCCAAGCCCCCGGACAGCCCCAGCATTTT | CASSQAPGQPQHF
. | . | TRBJ2-5 | TRBV7-8 | 13 | TGTGCCAGCAGCTCTCAGGGTTCCGAGACCCAGTACTTC | CASSSQGSETQYF
. | . | TRBJ2-7 | TRBV19 | 14 | TGTGCCAGTAGTAGCCAGGGACGGGAATACGAGCAGTACTTC | CASSSQGREYEQYF
. | . | TRBJ2-2 | TRBV6-2/TRBV6-3 | 17 | TGTGCCAGCACCATTCGCAAGGGTGAGGCGAACACCGGGGAGCTGTTTTTT | CASTIRKGEANTGELFF
. | . | TRBJ2-2 | TRBV6-2/TRBV6-3 | 13 | TGTGCCAGCAGTTGGGGGAGAACCGGGGAGCTGTTTTTT | CASSWGRTGELFF
few | . | TRBJ1-5 | TRBV4-3 | 13 | TGCGCCAGCAGCCAAGATGGGGATCAGCCCCAGCATTTT | CASSQDGDQPQHF
. | . | TRBJ2-1 | TRBV29-1 | 13 | TGCAGCAAATTGGGTAAACTTGGTGATGAGCAGTTCTTC | CSKLGKLGDEQFF
. | . | TRBJ1-2 | TRBV6-2/TRBV6-3 | 13 | TGTGCCAGCGCCCGACCCGCTGGGCATTCCAGTACCTTC | CASARPAGHSSTF
few | TRBD2 | TRBJ2-5 | TRBV19 | 16 | TGTGCCAGTAGTGCCACTAGCGGAGGCGGGCAAGAGACCCAGTACTTC | CASSATSGGGQETQYF